A single sample gave rise to the 11 T cell receptor beta chains below, sequenced in a study of post-analysis software for immune sequencing data. Study-level results: Controls had lower frequencies than patients of 4 or 5 TRBV segments, which included TRBV5-6, TRBV5-1 and TRBV20-1.

Tagging with unique molecular identifiers was a feature of the TCR beta cDNA libraries. TCRdb fed the PCR reads into MiXCR, producing one record per CDR3 protein. Of about 200,000 distinct CDR3 sequences listed, 25% to 30% are singletons. These receptors' targets are unknown. What was sequenced was blood. The receptors come from a girl between 2 and 17 years old with multiple sclerosis.

This clonotype was detected ten times or more. The chain links TRBV6-6 to TRBJ2-5, with D perhaps assigned TRBD1 or TRBD2 (6 bases each). V was pared by 6 bases and J by 6 bases, with 11 bases between. Germline lookup yields CDR1 MNHNY and CDR2 SVGAGI (reference sequence). The CDR3 has 12 amino acids. The CDR3 nucleotides read TGTGCCAGCAGGGGGGGCACGAAGACCCAGTACTTC. It is translated as CASRGGTKTQYF.

This clonotype was detected many times. The rearrangement links TRBV12-3 or TRBV12-4 to TRBJ1-5; a weak D match, TRBD1 (6 bases). The CDR3 is 14 residues long. Trimming took off 6 bases at V and 4 bases at J, with 13 bases between the two ends. The CDR3 nucleotides read TGTGCCAGCAGGAGTACAGGGTTTAATCAGCCCCAGCATTTT. The encoded protein is CASRSTGFNQPQHF.

Worth noting for this clonotype: This may stem from a read error, because a much larger clone lies one nucleotide away. The CDR3: CASSEGTGYGEQFF. The CDR3 region has the DNA TGTGCCAGCAGTGAGGGGACAGGGTACGGCGAGCAGTTCTTC. The chain joins TRBV6-1 to TRBJ2-1; TRBD1 aligns across 9 bases. This CDR3 contains 14 residues. Germline lookup yields CDR1 MNHNS and CDR2 SASEGT. Trimming removed 3 bases from V and 10 bases from J; junction bases left unmatched: 7.

The V and J genes are TRBV12-3 or TRBV12-4 and TRBJ2-3; TRBD2 matches at 9 bases. The V gene end was trimmed by 6 bases and the J gene end by 10 bases; junction bases not matched to a gene: 8. The CDR3 is made up of 13 amino acids. The CDR3 sequence is CASRPSGAPAQYF. The DNA of the CDR3 is TGTGCCAGCAGACCTAGCGGGGCCCCGGCGCAGTATTTT.

The V and J genes are TRBV2 and TRBJ2-1; 11 nucleotides align to TRBD2. The germline CDR1 and CDR2 sequences are SNHLY and FYNNEI. The CDR3 totals 18 residues. V shed 6 bases and J 7 bases; nucleotides not matched to a gene: 17. CDR3 region: CASSRMVLLAGGANEQFF. The CDR3 DNA is TGTGCCAGCAGCCGCATGGTCTTGCTAGCGGGGGGTGCGAATGAGCAGTTCTTC.

Comments on this clonotype: This sequence may be a read error, since a much larger clone differs from it by one base. As the CDR3 is not closed by the conserved phenylalanine or tryptophan, this likely results from a read error. The chain combines TRBV25-1 with TRBJ2-3; D gene uncertain. Trimming pared 3 bases from V and 2 bases from J, leaving 12 bases between. There are 15 residues in the CDR3. CDR1 is MGHDK and CDR2 is SYGVNS in the germline V gene. The CDR3 nucleotides are TGTGCCAGCAGTGATACTGGGCGGCACACAGATACGCAGTATTCT. Amino acids: CASSDTGRHTDTQYS.

The DNA for the CDR3 is TGTGCCAGCAGCTTAGATCCGCGGAGCTCCTACAATGAGCAGTTCTTC. It codes for CASSLDPRSSYNEQFF. The chain combines TRBV11-2 with TRBJ2-1; D unclear. Trimming shortened V by 0 bases and J by 0 bases, and 9 bases separated the two germline ends. The CDR3 loop spans 16 amino acids. CDR1 SGHAT and CDR2 FQNNGV come from the germline V gene.

There are a few counts of this clonotype. The V gene is TRBV28, the J gene TRBJ1-5, with D possibly TRBD1 on 6 matching bases. The CDR3 contains 16 residues. Between the trimmed V and J ends, which lost 7 bases and 2 bases, there was a span of 18 bases. Per the germline V gene, CDR1 is MDHEN and CDR2 is SYDVKM. CDR3 DNA: TGTGCCAGCAACACCCCCCGGGGGCGAGGCAATCAGCCCCAGCATTTT. This sequence encodes CASNTPRGRGNQPQHF.

The V call is TRBV6-5, the J call TRBJ1-1; 7 bases fit TRBD1. Germline-derived CDR1 and CDR2 are MNHEY and SVGAGI. V was pared by 0 bases and J by 3 bases, with 4 bases of the junction left unmatched. The length of the CDR3 is 15 residues. The CDR3 spells CASSYSPGGYTEAFF. The CDR3 DNA follows: TGTGCCAGCAGTTACTCCCCAGGGGGGTACACTGAAGCTTTCTTT.

This clonotype was seen repeatedly, ten times or more. The CDR3 DNA sequence: TGTGCCAGCAGCCAAGAACCCCAAAGCAACAAGCAGTACTTC. This encodes CASSQEPQSNKQYF. This rearrangement joins TRBV4-2 to TRBJ2-5; D ambiguous. The CDR3 length is 14 residues. V was shortened by 0 bases and J by 11 bases, with 16 bases between the two germline ends. CDR1 is LGHNA and CDR2 is YNFKEQ in the germline V gene.

Concerning this clonotype itself: Possible read error: a much larger clone is one base away. The genes are TRBV20-1 and TRBJ2-5; 7 positions agree with TRBD2. The J call may be in error: the DNA end matches TRBJ2-1 better. The CDR3 consists of 16 residues. Germline V gene sequence: CDR1 DFQATT, CDR2 SNEGSKA (reference sequence). The CDR3 region has the DNA TGCAGTGCTAGTGCGGCTAGCGGCTTAATAGGAGAGACCCAGTTCTTC. Encoded protein: CSASAASGLIGETQFF.